Listed below are T cell receptor beta chains from one sample, sequenced in a study of blood T cell dynamics during melanoma immunotherapy. Measured with immunoSEQ multiplex PCR; TCRdb has only the in-frame clones, and not every one. Here the sample spans about 1,200 clones, about 86% being singletons. The source material was cell-free DNA from blood, sampled from a patient treated with checkpoint blockade. The receptors stem from a human donor with melanoma. Each CDR3 is given with its conserved first and last residue. Each record gives: J gene, V gene, CDR3 protein.

J: TRBJ1-4; V: TRBV9; CDR3: CASSVGGGANEKLFF
J: TRBJ1-1; V: TRBV28; CDR3: CASRSRDLNTEAFF
J: TRBJ2-2; V: TRBV6-4; CDR3: CASSEGTGNTGELFF
J: TRBJ2-3; V: TRBV14; CDR3: CASSPWTERTDTQYF
J: TRBJ2-1; V: TRBV10-3; CDR3: CAISEPGLAGGNEQFF
J: TRBJ2-7; V: TRBV29-1; CDR3: CSVRDNYEQYF
J: TRBJ1-1; V: TRBV19; CDR3: CASKMDRGLNTEAFF
J: TRBJ1-5; V: TRBV4-2; CDR3: CASSQARTGLWPQHF
J: TRBJ2-5; V: TRBV18; CDR3: CASSPFLPGQAATQETQYF
J: TRBJ2-3; V: TRBV29-1; CDR3: CSVSTGVDTQYF
J: TRBJ1-3; V: TRBV10-1; CDR3: CASSELGASSFGNTIYF
J: TRBJ1-5; V: TRBV18; CDR3: CASSRSGGYGQPQHF
J: TRBJ2-7; V: TRBV9; CDR3: CASSPKTGRYEQYF
J: TRBJ1-2; V: TRBV11-2; CDR3: CASSLERRGDYGYTF
J: TRBJ1-4; V: TRBV7-6; CDR3: CASSRSGGSNEKLFF
J: TRBJ2-5; V: TRBV7-6; CDR3: CASSSPREGDQETQYF
J: TRBJ1-2; V: TRBV11-2; CDR3: CASSLVARLEGYTF
J: TRBJ2-7; V: TRBV5-8; CDR3: CASSPRSGGLYEQYF
J: TRBJ1-3; V: TRBV5-4; CDR3: CASSLVGPRQGKTIYF
J: TRBJ2-5; V: TRBV10-3; CDR3: CAISESTSEQYF
J: TRBJ2-1; V: TRBV11-2; CDR3: CASSLVGQNEQFF
J: TRBJ2-5; V: TRBV19; CDR3: CASSIEESGETQYF
J: TRBJ2-7; V: TRBV4-1; CDR3: CASSPGTGGRQYF
J: TRBJ2-7; V: TRBV6-5; CDR3: CASSKRDRAYEQYF
J: TRBJ1-6; V: TRBV2; CDR3: CASSEDSSYNSPLHF
J: TRBJ1-4; V: TRBV7-9; CDR3: CASSAGQFEPEKLFF
J: TRBJ2-1; V: TRBV7-6; CDR3: CASSLPLAGGPIVNEQFF
J: TRBJ1-5; V: TRBV27; CDR3: CASRQTGSHSYSNQPQHF
J: TRBJ1-1; V: TRBV7-2; CDR3: CASSFYREGTEAFF
J: TRBJ1-2; V: TRBV19; CDR3: CASSIDLQGPGYTF
J: TRBJ2-1; V: TRBV2; CDR3: CAGHDRGRRNEQFF
J: TRBJ1-1; V: TRBV5-1; CDR3: CASSLGGARNTEAFF
J: TRBJ2-5; V: TRBV2; CDR3: CASKDSGGAWETQYF
J: TRBJ1-2; V: TRBV11-1; CDR3: CASSARGTDYGYTF
J: TRBJ2-1; V: TRBV15; CDR3: CATSRDRGTAQFF
J: TRBJ1-5; V: TRBV5-6; CDR3: CASSQGLRNQPQHF
J: TRBJ1-1; V: TRBV2; CDR3: CASLNRLPRAFF
J: TRBJ1-2; V: TRBV18; CDR3: CASSPGLADGYTF